These 15 T cell receptor beta chains came from one sample sequenced in a study of T cells expressing NK-cell markers. TCRdb reanalyzed the 5' RACE reads, giving one entry per CDR3 protein sequence and no DNA. Reported are over 150,000 distinct CDR3 sequences; the ten largest clones contain about 39%. The sequenced material came from blood T cells: a sorted CD56 or NKG2C T cell subset, CD4+ or CD8+ T cells, or bulk PBMC T cells (not recorded which). All receptors derive from a woman aged 50 to 60 in good health.

V gene TRBV20-1 combines with J gene TRBJ2-1; checking the TCRdb D call of TRBD1 is not possible without DNA. Germline lookup yields CDR1 DFQATT and CDR2 SNEGSKA (reference sequence). The CDR3 has 19 amino acids. CDR3 region: CSARDRGREAGQSYNEQFF.

The chain couples TRBV20-1 to TRBJ1-1. This CDR3 comprises 11 residues. Germline CDR1 DFQATT, CDR2 SNEGSKA (reference sequence). The CDR3 region is CSANSGAEAFF.

V and J are TRBV9 and TRBJ2-2; as DNA is missing, the TRBD1 call by TCRdb cannot be tested. The CDR3 totals 16 residues. Germline V gene lookup returns CDR1 SGDLS and CDR2 YYNGEE. The CDR3 protein is CASSAWWGADTGELFF.

V gene TRBV20-1 combines with J gene TRBJ2-1; the D call from TCRdb, TRBD1, cannot be confirmed without DNA. Germline CDR1 DFQATT, CDR2 SNEGSKA (reference sequence). The CDR3 covers 18 residues. Here the CDR3 reads CSARDGRGVVETYNEQFF.

This chain joins TRBV19 and TRBJ2-5; without DNA, the TCRdb call of TRBD1 cannot be checked. CDR1 and CDR2 (germline): LNHDA, SQIVND (reference sequence). This CDR3 region has 15 residues. CDR3 sequence: CASDLCGGQGETQYF. The variable domain in full, with the rest retrieved from reference TRBV19 and TRBJ2-5, is DGGITQSPKYLFRKEGQNVTLSCEQNLNHDAMYWYRQDPGQGLRLIYYSQIVNDFQKGDIAEGYSVSREKKESFPLTVTSAQKNPTAFYLCASDLCGGQGETQYFGPGTRLLVL.

The chain is built from TRBV11-2 and TRBJ2-3; the D call of TRBD1 rests on TCRdb alone, since no DNA is present to check it. Per germline, CDR1 SGHAT and CDR2 FQNNGV. The CDR3 is made up of 15 amino acids. The CDR3 loop reads CASSFSTLQGDTQYF.

The rearrangement joins TRBV7-8 to TRBJ2-2. Germline CDR1 reads SGHVS; CDR2 reads FQNEAQ. CDR3 length: 16 amino acids. This CDR3 is CASSQIVVANTGELFF.

The CDR3 sequence: CASSLPADTQYF. The V call is TRBV27, the J call TRBJ2-3. The CDR3 sequence is 12 residues long. CDR1 MNHEY and CDR2 SMNVEV come from the germline V gene (reference sequence).

CDR3: CASGPGLAGGREQYF. The chain carries TRBV12-5 and TRBJ2-7; the D call of TRBD2 rests on TCRdb alone, since no DNA is present to check it. In germline, CDR1 is LGHNT, CDR2 FRNRAP. There are 15 residues in the CDR3.

The genes are TRBV7-2 and TRBJ2-1; TCRdb reports TRBD1, a call that lacks DNA to check it against. From germline, CDR1 is SGHTA and CDR2 FQGNSA. The CDR3 loop spans 14 amino acids. The CDR3: CAVVFGRPGNEQFF. Complete variable domain (other parts from reference TRBV7-2 and TRBJ2-1): GAGVSQSPSNKVTEKGKDVELRCDPISGHTALYWYRQSLGQGLEFLIYFQGNSAPDKSGLPSDRFSAERTGGSVSTLTIQRTQQEDSAVYLCAVVFGRPGNEQFFGPGTRLTVL.

The J gene is TRBJ1-5, the V gene TRBV12-3 or TRBV12-4. This CDR3 has 15 residues. The CDR3: CASSLEASSNQPQHF.

The chain is built from TRBV12-3 or TRBV12-4 and TRBJ2-3; no DNA is available, so the TRBD1 call from TCRdb remains unchecked. The CDR3 extends over 15 amino acids. The CDR3 region is CASRSTGGWTDTQYF.

The genes are TRBV6-5 and TRBJ2-1. Germline V gene lookup returns CDR1 MNHEY and CDR2 SVGAGI. This CDR3 is built from 13 residues. CDR3 region: CASSSLLDNEQFF.

The chain employs TRBV3-1 and TRBJ2-1; TCRdb lists TRBD2, though no DNA is available to test this call. Looked up from germline, CDR1 is LGHDT and CDR2 is YNNKEL (reference sequence). The CDR3 is 17 amino acids. The CDR3 loop is CASSQGLRGRYNNEQFF.

The chain joins TRBV4-1 to TRBJ1-4. This CDR3 region has 13 residues. Per the germline V gene, CDR1 is MGHRA and CDR2 is YSYEKL. The CDR3 region is CASSQESYEKLFF.